This T cell receptor beta chain originates from a study of blood T cell repertoires in COVID-19. Participants had their cohort set by participant-reported clinical history. Within the 2 weeks before study entry, each person in the exposed group met a COVID-19 case. The V end was cut by 0 bases, the J end by 0 bases, with 14 bases between. The CDR3 is 17 amino acids. Germline V gives CDR1 SGDLS, CDR2 YYNGEE. Using immunoSEQ multiplex PCR, the repertoire was profiled, and TCRdb retains in-frame clones only, with some absent. The profile shows 230,000 or so clones, 85% of them singletons. The TCR was taken from a woman aged 45-65 years who had been exposed to COVID-19. V and J are TRBV9 and TRBJ2-3; D possibly corresponds to TRBD2 (7 bases). The sequenced material came from PBMCs or T cells enriched from blood (not recorded which). The CDR3 nucleotides are TGTGCCAGCAGCGTAGAACCGAGGGGGGGTAGCACAGATACGCAGTATTTT. This translates into CASSVEPRGGSTDTQYF.